This T cell receptor (beta chain) came from a study of T cell responses to AZD1222 COVID-19 vaccine (dated by TCRdb to the early 2020s). Turning to the overall study: AZD1222 recipients with second doses at about 4 weeks or about 12 weeks were pooled, because spike-specific TCR depth and breadth did not differ between schedules. A total of about 230 trial participants underwent TCR sequencing, of whom 200 to 220 received two doses of AZD1222 and 26 received two doses of the MenACWY control vaccine. Trial participants were enrolled into age subgroups of 18-55, 56-69 and 70-plus years, which contained approximately 150, 28 and 58 TCR-sequenced participants, respectively.

The full study reports these points: Conclusions about previously exposed vaccinees are limited, since just 5 or 6 AZD1222 recipients were seropositive for SARS-CoV-2 at baseline. The whole spike protein was spanned by vaccine-associated CD4 TCRs, and dominant responses were seen in regions 160-218 and 743-854. Because no day 14 peak-response samples were available, repertoires were characterized only after the peak T cell response. In the small 56-69-year group, the increase in depth fell short of significance, most likely because of low power. Participants were mostly white British and included more females than males, and it was suggested by the authors that clonal diversity may have been underestimated. Reportedly, almost half of the unique spike-specific TCRs recognized epitopes lying outside the regions that are mutated in the B.1.351 and B.1.1.7 variants. After two AZD1222 doses, both the breadth and the depth of spike-specific TCRs were significantly higher than at day 0 and than in MenACWY recipients.

Taken from cysteine to phenylalanine, the CDR3 has 11 residues. The CDR3 DNA has 33 bases and is translated from base 1. CDR1 is given as SQVTM and CDR2 as ANQGSEA, both from the germline V gene. The germline ends are 7 bases apart after V is trimmed by 4 bases and J by 4 bases. The time point label for this specimen denotes: baseline before first vaccination. Vaccinee samples came from UK trials COV001 and COV002, including a single-blind randomized controlled phase 2/3 trial of AZD1222 (ChAdOx1 nCoV-19) in healthy adults. For TCRbeta chain sequencing, PBMC samples were collected from trial participants at day 0 and at day 28 after the second dose. The CDR3 regions of human TCRbeta chains were analyzed by immunosequencing. In the original analysis: TCRs in the repertoires were matched against a reference library of SARS-CoV-2-specific TCRs that had been generated with the MIRA antigen-specificity platform. Breadth was defined as the fraction of unique TCRs that were SARS-CoV-2-associated. Depth was defined as the fraction of total T cells that were SARS-CoV-2-associated. Using the MIRA data, every spike-specific TCR was mapped to the spike region that the TCR reacted to and assigned to either a CD4 or a CD8 class. Log10-transformed breadth and depth values were compared by one-way ANOVA with Sidak's multiple comparisons tests. The immuneACCESS repertoire file appears here via TCRdb, limited to in-frame rearrangements. These files lack a portion of the clones; in checked studies, under half of the deficit traces to unresolved V genes, and the cause of the others is not known. The V and J calls and clone size were taken over from that table, and D and trimming were inferred from the DNA. Counted in this sample were 110,000 to 150,000 clones; 70% to 90% of them appeared once. The top ten clones comprise around 3% of the sample.

On this clone itself: Its recognized antigen is unknown. Per-base quality was not reported, and no clone a single base away is much larger than it. This specimen includes other DNA sequences encoding the same CDR3.

This chain joins TRBV29-1 to TRBJ1-2; a weak D assignment points to TRBD1 (5 bases agree). The starting material was peripheral blood, obtained on day 0 of AZD1222 vaccination. The sequence derives from an adult in good health. The CDR3 protein is CSVGGGYGYTF. At the DNA level, the sequence is TGCAGCGTTGGCGGGGGCTATGGCTACACCTTC.